The 9 T cell receptor beta chains below all came from one sample that was sequenced in a study of blood T cell repertoires in COVID-19. Libraries were prepared by immunoSEQ multiplex PCR; TCRdb keeps only in-frame clonotypes and omits some of them. The data show some 180,000 clones, about 80% seen once. Sequencing was carried out using PBMCs or T cells enriched from blood (not recorded which). These receptors all stem from a man aged 60 to 69 who had been exposed to COVID-19.

The rearrangement links TRBV6-5 to TRBJ2-7; 9 bases align to TRBD2. CDR3 length: 13 amino acids. Germline loops: CDR1 MNHEY, CDR2 SVGAGI. V trimming: 6 bases; J trimming: 2 bases; junction bases outside the gene matches: 2. CDR3 region: CASRLAGPYEQYF. CDR3 nucleotide sequence: TGTGCCAGCAGACTAGCGGGCCCCTACGAGCAGTACTTC.

This clone was observed a single time. The genes are TRBV7-9 and TRBJ2-5; TRBD2 might be the D (7 bases). CDR3 length: 15 amino acids. Trimming stripped 1 base from V and 5 bases from J, with 14 bases between. Germline CDR1 and CDR2: SEHNR and FQNEAQ (reference sequence). The CDR3 here is CASSLGGGAPETQYF. CDR3 coding DNA: TGTGCCAGCAGCTTAGGAGGGGGGGCGCCGGAGACCCAGTACTTC.

The V gene is TRBV5-1, the J gene TRBJ2-7, with 9 bases that match TRBD2. Germline V gene data show CDR1 as SGHRS and CDR2 as YFSETQ. The CDR3 runs 15 residues. V dropped 1 base and J dropped 4; count of bases not matched to a gene: 6. The CDR3 DNA follows: TGCGCCAGCAGCTTGAGTAGCGGGAGTTATTACGAGCAGTACTTC. Protein product: CASSLSSGSYYEQYF. The full variable domain, its missing parts supplied by reference TRBV5-1 and TRBJ2-7, is KAGVTQTPRYLIKTRGQQVTLSCSPISGHRSVSWYQQTPGQGLQFLFEYFSETQRNKGNFPGRFSGRQFSNSRSEMNVSTLELGDSALYLCASSLSSGSYYEQYFGPGTRLTVT.

Here the CDR3 reads CASSFTQGNNEQFF. The CDR3 bases are TGCGCCAGCAGCTTCACACAGGGAAACAATGAGCAGTTCTTC. The gene calls are TRBV5-1 and TRBJ2-1; a weak D match, TRBD1 (6 bases). Trimming shortened V by 2 bases and J by 5 bases, and 11 bases separated the two germline ends. CDR3 length equals 14 residues. The germline CDR1 and CDR2 sequences are SGHRS and YFSETQ.

The chain has TRBV2 and TRBJ1-1; D call uncertain. Germline values: CDR1 SNHLY, CDR2 FYNNEI. The V end lost 7 bases, the J end lost 1 base, and 7 bases lay between the germline ends. The CDR3 is 12 residues long. DNA for the CDR3: TGTGCCAGCAATCCAGAGAACACTGAAGCTTTCTTT. Translating it yields CASNPENTEAFF.

This clone came up once. The chain employs TRBV29-1 and TRBJ2-5; 8 bases are shared with TRBD1. This CDR3 spans 13 amino acids. J lost 3 bases, V lost 6 bases, and 6 bases had no gene match. The germline V gene has CDR1 SQVTM and CDR2 ANQGSEA. This chain's CDR3 is CSVPDRGKETQYF. The CDR3 coding sequence is TGCAGCGTCCCCGACAGGGGTAAAGAGACCCAGTACTTC.

The chain joins TRBV5-4 to TRBJ2-3, with D perhaps matching TRBD2 (5 bases). This CDR3 is built from 15 residues. Trimming took off 0 bases at V and 2 bases at J, with 10 bases between the two ends. CDR1 is SGHNT and CDR2 is YYREEE in the germline V gene (reference sequence). The CDR3 DNA reads TGTGCCAGCAGCTTGGGTGAGGGCCACACAGATACGCAGTATTTT. Residues: CASSLGEGHTDTQYF.

The chain links TRBV5-4 to TRBJ2-1; D is unresolved. CDR1 is SGHNT and CDR2 is YYREEE in the germline V gene (reference sequence). The CDR3 is made up of 12 amino acids. The V end lost 1 base, the J end lost 6 bases, and 5 bases lay between the germline ends. CDR3 DNA: TGTGCCAGCAGCTTGCCCTCCAATGAGCAGTTCTTC. Translated, it gives CASSLPSNEQFF.

The CDR3 here is CSVDYSDTQYF. The CDR3 DNA is TGCAGCGTTGATTATTCAGATACGCAGTATTTT. V is TRBV29-1 and J is TRBJ2-3; D ambiguous. Germline V gene lookup returns CDR1 SQVTM and CDR2 ANQGSEA. V was shortened by 3 bases and J by 4 bases, with 5 bases between the two germline ends. This CDR3 contains 11 residues.